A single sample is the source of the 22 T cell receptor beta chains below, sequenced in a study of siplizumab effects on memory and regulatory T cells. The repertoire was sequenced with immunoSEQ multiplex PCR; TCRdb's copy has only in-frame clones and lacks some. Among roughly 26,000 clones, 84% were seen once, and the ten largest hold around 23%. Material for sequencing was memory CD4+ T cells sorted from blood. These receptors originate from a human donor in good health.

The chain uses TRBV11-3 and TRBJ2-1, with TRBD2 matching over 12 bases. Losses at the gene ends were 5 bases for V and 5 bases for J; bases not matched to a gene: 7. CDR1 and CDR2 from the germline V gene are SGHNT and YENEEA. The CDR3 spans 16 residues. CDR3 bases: TGTGCCAGCAGCCCCGGACTAGCGGGATCCAACAATGAGCAGTTCTTC. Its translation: CASSPGLAGSNNEQFF.

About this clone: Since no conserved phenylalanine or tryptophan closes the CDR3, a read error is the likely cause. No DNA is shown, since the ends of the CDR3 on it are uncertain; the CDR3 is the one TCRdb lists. The CDR3 reads CASSEAPGQPGHV. This chain links TRBV6-1 with TRBJ1-3; no check of the table's D call, TRBD1, against the DNA was made. With termini counted, the CDR3 has 13 amino acids. In germline, CDR1 is MNHNS, CDR2 SASEGT.

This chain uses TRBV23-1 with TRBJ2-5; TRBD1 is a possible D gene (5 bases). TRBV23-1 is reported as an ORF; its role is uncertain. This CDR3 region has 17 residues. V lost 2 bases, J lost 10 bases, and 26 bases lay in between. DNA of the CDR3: TGCGCCAGCAGTCAAATCGTAGGACAAGGGAAACCAAGAGACCAGTACTTC. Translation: CASSQIVGQGKPRDQYF.

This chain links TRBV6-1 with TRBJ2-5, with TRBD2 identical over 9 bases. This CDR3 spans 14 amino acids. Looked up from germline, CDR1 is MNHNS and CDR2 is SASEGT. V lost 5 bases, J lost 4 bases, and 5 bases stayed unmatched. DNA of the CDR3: TGTGCCAGCAGTCTAGCGGGGTTCAGAGAGACCCAGTACTTC. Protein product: CASSLAGFRETQYF.

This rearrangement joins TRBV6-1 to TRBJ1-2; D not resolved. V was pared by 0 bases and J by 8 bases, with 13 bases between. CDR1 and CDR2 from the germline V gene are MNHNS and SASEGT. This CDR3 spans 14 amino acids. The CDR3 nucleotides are TGTGCCAGCAGTGAAGCCTGGCCAGGTTTAGGCTACACCTTC. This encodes CASSEAWPGLGYTF.

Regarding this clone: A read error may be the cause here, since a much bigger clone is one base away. The CDR3 region has the DNA TGCGCCAGCAGCCAAGAATTTGGGGCAAGGATATACGAGCAGTACTTC. Amino acid sequence: CASSQEFGARIYEQYF. This chain links TRBV4-1 with TRBJ2-7; possible D gene TRBD1, 5 bases. Germline loops: CDR1 MGHRA, CDR2 YSYEKL. This CDR3 has 16 residues. Between the trimmed V and J ends, which lost 0 bases and 4 bases, there was a span of 16 bases.

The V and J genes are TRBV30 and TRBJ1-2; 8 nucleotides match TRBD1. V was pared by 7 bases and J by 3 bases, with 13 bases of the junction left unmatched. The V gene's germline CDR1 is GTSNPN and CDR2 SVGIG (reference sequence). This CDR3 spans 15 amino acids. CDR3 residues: CAFAGTGTSDYGYTF. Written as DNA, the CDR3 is TGTGCCTTCGCCGGGACAGGCACATCGGACTATGGCTACACCTTC.

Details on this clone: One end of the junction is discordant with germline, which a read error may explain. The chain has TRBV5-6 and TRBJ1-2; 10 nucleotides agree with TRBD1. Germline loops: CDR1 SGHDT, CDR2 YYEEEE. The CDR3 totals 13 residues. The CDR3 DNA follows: TGTGCCAGCAGATTGGGACAGGGGATGGGCTACACCTTC. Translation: CASRLGQGMGYTF.

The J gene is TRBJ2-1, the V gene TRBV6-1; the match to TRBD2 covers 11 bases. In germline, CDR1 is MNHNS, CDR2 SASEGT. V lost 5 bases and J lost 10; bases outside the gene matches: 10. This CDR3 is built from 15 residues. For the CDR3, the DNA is TGTGCCAGCAGTCCGGGACTAGCGGCATATAACGAGCAGTTCTTC. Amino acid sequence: CASSPGLAAYNEQFF.

Here the CDR3 DNA reads TGTGCCAGTAGTATTACCTGGACAGGGGGGCAGTACTTC. It is translated as CASSITWTGGQYF. The chain couples TRBV19 to TRBJ2-4; TRBD1 matches 10 bases. CDR3 length equals 13 residues. V lost 3 bases to trimming and J lost 13 bases; unmatched junction nucleotides: 6. Germline CDR1 reads LNHDA; CDR2 reads SQIVND (reference sequence).

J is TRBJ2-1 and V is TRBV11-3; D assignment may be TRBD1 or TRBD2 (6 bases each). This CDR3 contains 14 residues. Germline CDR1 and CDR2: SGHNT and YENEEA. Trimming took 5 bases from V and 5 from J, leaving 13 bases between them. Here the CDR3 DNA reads TGTGCCAGCAGCCCAGGTCGGGGGCACAATGAGCAGTTCTTC. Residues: CASSPGRGHNEQFF.

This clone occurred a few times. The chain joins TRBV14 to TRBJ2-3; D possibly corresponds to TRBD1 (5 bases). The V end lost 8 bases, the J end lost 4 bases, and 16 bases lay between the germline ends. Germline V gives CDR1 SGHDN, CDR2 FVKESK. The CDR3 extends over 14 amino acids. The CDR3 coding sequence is TGTGCCAGCTCTCAGGGCACGGCGGCAGATACGCAGTATTTT. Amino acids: CASSQGTAADTQYF. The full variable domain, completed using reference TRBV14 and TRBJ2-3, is EAGVTQFPSHSVIEKGQTVTLRCDPISGHDNLYWYRRVMGKEIKFLLHFVKESKQDESGMPNNRFLAERTGGTYSTLKVQPAELEDSGVYFCASSQGTAADTQYFGPGTRLTVL.

Here the CDR3 reads CASSLLTNTEAFF. For the CDR3, the DNA is TGTGCCAGCAGCCTACTTACGAACACTGAAGCTTTCTTT. The V gene is TRBV4-2, the J gene TRBJ1-1; D unresolved. Trimming shortened V by 4 bases and J by 1 base, and 7 bases separated the two germline ends. The CDR3 has 13 amino acids. Looked up from germline, CDR1 is LGHNA and CDR2 is YNFKEQ.

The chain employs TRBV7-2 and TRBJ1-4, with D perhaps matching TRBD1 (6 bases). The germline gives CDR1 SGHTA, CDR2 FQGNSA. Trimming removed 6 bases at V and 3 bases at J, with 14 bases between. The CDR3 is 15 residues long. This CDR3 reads CASRPRGSSNEKLFF. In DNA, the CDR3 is TGTGCCAGCAGACCGAGGGGGTCGTCTAATGAAAAACTGTTTTTT.

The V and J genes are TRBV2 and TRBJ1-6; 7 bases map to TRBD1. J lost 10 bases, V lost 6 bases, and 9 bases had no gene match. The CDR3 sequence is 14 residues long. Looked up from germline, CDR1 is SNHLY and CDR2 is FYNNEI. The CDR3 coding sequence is TGTGCCAGCAGGGAGACAGGGTCCGAATCACCCCTCCACTTT. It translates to CASRETGSESPLHF.

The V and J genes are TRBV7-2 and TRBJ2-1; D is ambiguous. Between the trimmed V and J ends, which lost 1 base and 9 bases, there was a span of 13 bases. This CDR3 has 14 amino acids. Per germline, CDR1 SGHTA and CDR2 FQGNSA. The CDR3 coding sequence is TGTGCCAGCAGCTTAGGGACCATCACCGGTGAGCAGTTCTTC. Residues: CASSLGTITGEQFF.

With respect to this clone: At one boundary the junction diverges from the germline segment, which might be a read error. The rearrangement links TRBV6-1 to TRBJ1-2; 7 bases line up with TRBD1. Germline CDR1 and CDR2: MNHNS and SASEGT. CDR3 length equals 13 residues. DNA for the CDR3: TGTGCCAGCAGCGAAGTGACAGGGCTCGGCTACACCTTC. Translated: CASSEVTGLGYTF.

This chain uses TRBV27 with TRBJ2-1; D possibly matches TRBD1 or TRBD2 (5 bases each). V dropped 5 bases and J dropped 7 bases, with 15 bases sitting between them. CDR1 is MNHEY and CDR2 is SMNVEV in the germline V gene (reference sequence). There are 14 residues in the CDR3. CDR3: CASSQPGTENEQFF. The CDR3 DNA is TGTGCCAGCAGTCAGCCCGGGACGGAGAATGAGCAGTTCTTC.

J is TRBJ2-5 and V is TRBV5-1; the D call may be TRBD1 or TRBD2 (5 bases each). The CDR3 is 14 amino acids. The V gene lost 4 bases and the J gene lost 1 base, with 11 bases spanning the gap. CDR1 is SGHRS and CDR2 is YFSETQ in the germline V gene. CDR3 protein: CASSLGASQETQYF. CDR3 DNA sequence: TGCGCCAGCAGCCTCGGGGCCTCCCAAGAGACCCAGTACTTC.

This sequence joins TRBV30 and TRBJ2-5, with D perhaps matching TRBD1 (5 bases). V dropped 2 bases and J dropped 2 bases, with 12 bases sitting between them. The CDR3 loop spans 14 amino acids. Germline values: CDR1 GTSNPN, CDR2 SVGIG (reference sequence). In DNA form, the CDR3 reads TGTGCCTGGAGTTACGGACAATCGCAAGAGACCCAGTACTTC. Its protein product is CAWSYGQSQETQYF.

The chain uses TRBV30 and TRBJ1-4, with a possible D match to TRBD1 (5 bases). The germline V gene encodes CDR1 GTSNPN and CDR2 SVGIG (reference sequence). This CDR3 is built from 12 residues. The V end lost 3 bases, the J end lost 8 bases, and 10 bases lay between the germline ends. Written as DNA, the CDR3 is TGTGCCTGGAGCCAGGGATCAGAAAAACTGTTTTTT. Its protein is CAWSQGSEKLFF.

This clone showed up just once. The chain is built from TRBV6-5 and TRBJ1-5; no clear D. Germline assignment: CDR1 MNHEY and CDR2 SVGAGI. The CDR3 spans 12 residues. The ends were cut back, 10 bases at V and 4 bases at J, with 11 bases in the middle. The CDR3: CATRRENQPQHF. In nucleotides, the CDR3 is TGTGCCACTAGGAGGGAAAATCAGCCCCAGCATTTT.